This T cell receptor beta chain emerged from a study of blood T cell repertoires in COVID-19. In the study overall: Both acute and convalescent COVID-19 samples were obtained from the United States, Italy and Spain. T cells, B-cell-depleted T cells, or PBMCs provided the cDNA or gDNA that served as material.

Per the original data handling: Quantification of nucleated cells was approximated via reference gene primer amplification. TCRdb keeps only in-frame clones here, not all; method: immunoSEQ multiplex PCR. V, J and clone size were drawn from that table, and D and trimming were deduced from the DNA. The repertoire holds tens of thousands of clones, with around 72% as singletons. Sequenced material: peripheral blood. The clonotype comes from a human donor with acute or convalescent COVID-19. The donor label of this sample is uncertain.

CDR3 sequence: CASSLGGLASYEQYF. CDR3 DNA sequence: TGTGCCAGCAGCTTAGGTGGGCTAGCTAGCTACGAGCAGTACTTC. V usage is TRBV7-8 and J usage is TRBJ2-7, with D possibly being TRBD2 (5 bases). Germline CDR1 and CDR2: SGHVS and FQNEAQ. The CDR3 covers 15 residues. The germline V and J ends were trimmed by 1 base and 3 bases, with 13 bases remaining between them.